The T cell receptor beta chain under discussion was sequenced for a study of T-cell memory formation after mild COVID-19. V shed 6 bases and J shed 4 bases, with 9 bases lying between them. The CDR3 spans 12 residues. A 5'RACE reaction primed in the constant segment made cDNA libraries of TCR alpha and TCR beta, and these carried sample barcodes and UMIs. TCRdb recomputed calls from the 5' RACE reads with MiXCR, one row per CDR3 protein. This sample has 65,000 to 95,000 distinct CDR3 sequences, with around 13% found just once. Sequencing was performed on PBMCs or a T cell subset sorted from them (not recorded which). The rearrangement links TRBV12-3 or TRBV12-4 to TRBJ1-2, with D tentatively TRBD1 (5 bases). The TCR originated in a man between 18 and 29 years old who had mild COVID-19 (a few samples of this study predate the infection). Cell type and time point are not known. CDR3 loop: CASRAGGYGYTF. DNA for the CDR3: TGTGCCAGCAGAGCTGGGGGCTATGGCTACACCTTC.